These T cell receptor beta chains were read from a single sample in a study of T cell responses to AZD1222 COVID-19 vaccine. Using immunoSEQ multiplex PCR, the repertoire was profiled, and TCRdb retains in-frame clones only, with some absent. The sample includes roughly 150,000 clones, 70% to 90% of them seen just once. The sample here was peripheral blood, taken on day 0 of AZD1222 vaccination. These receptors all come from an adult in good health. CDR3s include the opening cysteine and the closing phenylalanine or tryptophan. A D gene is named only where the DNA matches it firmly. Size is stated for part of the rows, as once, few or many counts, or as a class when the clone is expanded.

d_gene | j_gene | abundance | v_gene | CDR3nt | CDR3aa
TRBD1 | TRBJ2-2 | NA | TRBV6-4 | TGTGCCAGCCGTGGACAGGGGAACACCGGGGAGCTGTTTTTT | CASRGQGNTGELFF
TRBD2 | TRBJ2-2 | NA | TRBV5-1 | TGCGCCAGCAGCTTTCTAGCGGGGGTAGCCGGGGAGCTGTTTTTT | CASSFLAGVAGELFF
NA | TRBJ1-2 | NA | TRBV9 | TGTGCCAGCAGCGTAGATGTCAGGGAACCTTCTAGTGGCTACACCTTC | CASSVDVREPSSGYTF
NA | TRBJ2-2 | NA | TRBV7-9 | TGTGCCAGCAGCTTAGCGGTCGGGGAGCTGTTTTTT | CASSLAVGELFF
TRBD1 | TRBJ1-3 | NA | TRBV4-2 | TGTGCCAGCAGCCAAGAAGGGACAGAAGGAAACACCATATATTTT | CASSQEGTEGNTIYF
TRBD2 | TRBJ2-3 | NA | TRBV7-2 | TGTGCCAGCAGCTTAGTGCCTAGCGGGATCACAGATACGCAGTATTTT | CASSLVPSGITDTQYF
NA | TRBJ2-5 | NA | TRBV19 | TGTGCCAGTAGTACCCGGGCAGGGTATGAGACCCAGTACTTC | CASSTRAGYETQYF
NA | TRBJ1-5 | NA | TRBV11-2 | TGTGCCAGCAGCTCAGGTTCCGTGTCTCGAGGGCCTCAGCCCCAGCATTTT | CASSSGSVSRGPQPQHF
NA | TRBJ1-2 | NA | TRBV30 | TGTGCCTGGACCGGGACTACCTATGGCTACACCTTC | CAWTGTTYGYTF
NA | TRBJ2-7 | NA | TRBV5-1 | TGCGCCAGCAGCTTCCCCTCAGGTTACGAGCAGTACTTC | CASSFPSGYEQYF
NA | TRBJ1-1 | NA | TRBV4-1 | TGCGCCAGCAGCCAAGAAGGTGGGGGAGGGAACACTGAAGCTTTCTTT | CASSQEGGGGNTEAFF
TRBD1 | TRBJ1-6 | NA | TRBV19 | TGTGCCAGTAGTACCTTGGGGACAGGGGTCTCCTATAATTCACCCCTCCACTTT | CASSTLGTGVSYNSPLHF
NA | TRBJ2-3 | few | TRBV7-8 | TGTGCCAGCAGCTTAGGTTATGGGACTAGCACAGATACGCAGTATTTT | CASSLGYGTSTDTQYF
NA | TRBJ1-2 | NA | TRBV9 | TGTGCCAGCAGCGCTACCCTGGTCGGCGGCTACACCTTC | CASSATLVGGYTF
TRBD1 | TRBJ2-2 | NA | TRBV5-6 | TGTGCCAGCAGCTATAACGACAGGGTTGAGGGGGAGCTGTTTTTT | CASSYNDRVEGELFF
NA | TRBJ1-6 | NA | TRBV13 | TGTGCCAGCAGCTTAAGAACCGGGACCGGAGGTTCACCCCTCCACTTT | CASSLRTGTGGSPLHF
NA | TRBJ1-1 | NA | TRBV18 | TGTGCCAGCTCACCAAGGGCAGTACCTCTGAACACTGAAGCTTTCTTT | CASSPRAVPLNTEAFF
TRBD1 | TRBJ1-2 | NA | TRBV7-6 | TGTGCCAGCAGCTTAAGGAGCCCGGGACAGCACGTTATCATGTATGGCTACACCTTC | CASSLRSPGQHVIMYGYTF
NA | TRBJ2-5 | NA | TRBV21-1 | TGTGCCAGCAGCCCGGGCCCCCCTAGCAACGAGACCCAGTACTTC | CASSPGPPSNETQYF
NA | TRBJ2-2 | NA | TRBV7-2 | TGTGCCAGCAGCTTAGTTTCGAACACCGGGGAGCTGTTTTTT | CASSLVSNTGELFF
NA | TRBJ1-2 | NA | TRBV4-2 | TGTGCCAGCAGCCAAGGAGTTGCGTCGGAGCACTATGGCTACACCTTC | CASSQGVASEHYGYTF
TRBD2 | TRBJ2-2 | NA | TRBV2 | TGTGCCAGCAGCCAGTGGGGGGGTGTGACCGGGGAGCTGTTTTTT | CASSQWGGVTGELFF
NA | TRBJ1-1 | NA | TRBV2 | TGTGCCAGCAACGTGAACACTGAAGCTTTCTTT | CASNVNTEAFF
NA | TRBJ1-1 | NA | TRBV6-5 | TGTGCCAGCACGGGTCACACTGAAGCTTTCTTT | CASTGHTEAFF
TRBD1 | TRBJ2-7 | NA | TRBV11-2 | TGTGCCAGCAGCTTAGAAGTGACAGGGCTCGGCGAGCAGTACTTC | CASSLEVTGLGEQYF
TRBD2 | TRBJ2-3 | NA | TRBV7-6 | TGTGCCAGCAGCTTGTCTAGCGGGAGTAGCACAGATACGCAGTATTTT | CASSLSSGSSTDTQYF
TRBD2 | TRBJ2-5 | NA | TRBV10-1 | TGCGCCAGCAGTGAATCGGGAGGAGATCAAGAGACCCAGTACTTC | CASSESGGDQETQYF
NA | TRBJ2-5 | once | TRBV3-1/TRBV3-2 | TGTGCCAGCAGCCAGCTAGCGACCGAGACCCAGTACTTC | CASSQLATETQYF
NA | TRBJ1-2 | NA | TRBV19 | TGTGCCAGTAGTTTGGGGTCAGGCGGCTATGGCTACACCTTC | CASSLGSGGYGYTF
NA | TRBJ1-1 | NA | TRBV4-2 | TGTGCCAGCAGTCGCTCGGAGGTTGGCGGCACTGAAGCTTTCTTT | CASSRSEVGGTEAFF
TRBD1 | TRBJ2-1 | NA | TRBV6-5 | TGTGCCAGCACTTGGGACAGGGTCTACAATGAGCAGTTCTTC | CASTWDRVYNEQFF
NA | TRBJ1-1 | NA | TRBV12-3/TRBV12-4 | TGTGCCAGCAGTTTAGCATCCCCCTGGGCTTTCTTT | CASSLASPWAFF
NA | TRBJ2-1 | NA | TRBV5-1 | TGCGCCCCCTTCGGAGACAATGAGCAGTTCTTC | CAPFGDNEQFF
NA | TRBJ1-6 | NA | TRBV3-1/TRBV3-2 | TGTGCCAGCAGCCACCGGGACAACGGTTCACCCCTCCACTTT | CASSHRDNGSPLHF
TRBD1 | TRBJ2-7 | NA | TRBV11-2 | TGTGCCAGCAGCTTAGGGGCAGGGGGCTCCTACGAGCAGTACTTC | CASSLGAGGSYEQYF
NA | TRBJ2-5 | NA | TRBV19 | TGTGCCAGTAGTACTGACGGTGAAGAGACCCAGTACTTC | CASSTDGEETQYF
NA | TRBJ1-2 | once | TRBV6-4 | TGTGCCAGCAGTGATTCAGGGACCCCTGGCTATGGCTACACCTTC | CASSDSGTPGYGYTF